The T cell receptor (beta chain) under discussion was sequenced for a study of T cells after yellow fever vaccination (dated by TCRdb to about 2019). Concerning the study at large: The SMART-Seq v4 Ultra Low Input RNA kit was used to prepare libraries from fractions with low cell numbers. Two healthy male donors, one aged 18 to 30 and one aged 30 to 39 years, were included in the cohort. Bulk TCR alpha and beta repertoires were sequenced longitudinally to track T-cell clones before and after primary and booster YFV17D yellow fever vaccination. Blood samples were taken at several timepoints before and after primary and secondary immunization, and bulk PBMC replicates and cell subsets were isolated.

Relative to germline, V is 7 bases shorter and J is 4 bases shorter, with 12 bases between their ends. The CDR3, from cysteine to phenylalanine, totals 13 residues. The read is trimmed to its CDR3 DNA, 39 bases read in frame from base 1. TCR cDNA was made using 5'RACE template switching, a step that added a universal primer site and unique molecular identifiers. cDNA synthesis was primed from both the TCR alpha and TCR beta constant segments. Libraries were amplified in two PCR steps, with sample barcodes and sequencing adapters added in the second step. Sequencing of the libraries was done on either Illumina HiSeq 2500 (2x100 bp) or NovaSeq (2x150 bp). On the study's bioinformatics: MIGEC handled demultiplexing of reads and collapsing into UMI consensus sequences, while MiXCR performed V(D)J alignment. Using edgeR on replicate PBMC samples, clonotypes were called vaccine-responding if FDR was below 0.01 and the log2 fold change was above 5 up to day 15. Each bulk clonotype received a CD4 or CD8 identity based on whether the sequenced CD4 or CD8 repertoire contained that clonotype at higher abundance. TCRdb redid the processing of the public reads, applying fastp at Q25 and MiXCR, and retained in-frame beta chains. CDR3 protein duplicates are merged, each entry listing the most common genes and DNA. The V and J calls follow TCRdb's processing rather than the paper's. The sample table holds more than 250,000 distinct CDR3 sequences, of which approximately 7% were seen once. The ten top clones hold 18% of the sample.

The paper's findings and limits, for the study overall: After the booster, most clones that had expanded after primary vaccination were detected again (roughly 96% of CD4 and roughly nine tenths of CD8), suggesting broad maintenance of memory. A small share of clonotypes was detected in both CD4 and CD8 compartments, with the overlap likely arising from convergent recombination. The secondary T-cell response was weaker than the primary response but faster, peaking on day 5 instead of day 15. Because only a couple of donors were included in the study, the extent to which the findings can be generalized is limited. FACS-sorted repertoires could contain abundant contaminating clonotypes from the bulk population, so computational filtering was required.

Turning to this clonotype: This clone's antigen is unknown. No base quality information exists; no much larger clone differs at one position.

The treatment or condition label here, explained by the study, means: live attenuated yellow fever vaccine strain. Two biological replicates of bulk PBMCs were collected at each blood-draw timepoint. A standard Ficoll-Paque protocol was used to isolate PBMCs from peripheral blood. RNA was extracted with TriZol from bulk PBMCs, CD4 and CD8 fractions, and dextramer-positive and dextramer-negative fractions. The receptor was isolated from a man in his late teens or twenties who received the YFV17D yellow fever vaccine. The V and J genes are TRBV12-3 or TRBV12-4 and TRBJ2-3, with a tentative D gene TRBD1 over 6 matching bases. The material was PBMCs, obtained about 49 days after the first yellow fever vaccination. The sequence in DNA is TGTGCCAGCACCAGTGGGGGCGCAGATACGCAGTATTTT. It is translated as CASTSGGADTQYF.